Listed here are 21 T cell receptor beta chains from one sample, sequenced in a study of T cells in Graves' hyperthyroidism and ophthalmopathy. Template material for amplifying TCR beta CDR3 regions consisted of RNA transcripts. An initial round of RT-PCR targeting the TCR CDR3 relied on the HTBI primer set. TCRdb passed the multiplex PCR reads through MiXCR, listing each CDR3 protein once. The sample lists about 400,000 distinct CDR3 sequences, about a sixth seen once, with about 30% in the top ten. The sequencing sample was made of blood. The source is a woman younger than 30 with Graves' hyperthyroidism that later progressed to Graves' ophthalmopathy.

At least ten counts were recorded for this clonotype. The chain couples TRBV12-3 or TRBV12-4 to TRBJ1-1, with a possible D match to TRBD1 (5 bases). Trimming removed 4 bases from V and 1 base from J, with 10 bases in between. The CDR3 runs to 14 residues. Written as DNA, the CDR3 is TGTGCCAGCAGTTGGGACGGGACGAACACTGAAGCTTTCTTT. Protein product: CASSWDGTNTEAFF.

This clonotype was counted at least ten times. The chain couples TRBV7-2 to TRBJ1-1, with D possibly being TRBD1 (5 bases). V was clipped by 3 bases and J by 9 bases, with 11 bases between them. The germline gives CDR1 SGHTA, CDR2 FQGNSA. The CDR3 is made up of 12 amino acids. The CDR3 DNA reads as TGTGCCAGCAGCTTGTGGGGGTTTAAAGCTTTCTTT. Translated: CASSLWGFKAFF.

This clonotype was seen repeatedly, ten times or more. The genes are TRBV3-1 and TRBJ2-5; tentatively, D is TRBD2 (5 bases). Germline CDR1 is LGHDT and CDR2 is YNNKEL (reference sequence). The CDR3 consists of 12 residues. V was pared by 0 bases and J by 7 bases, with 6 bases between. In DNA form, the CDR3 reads TGTGCCAGCAGCCAAGAGGAGGCGACCCAGTACTTC. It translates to CASSQEEATQYF.

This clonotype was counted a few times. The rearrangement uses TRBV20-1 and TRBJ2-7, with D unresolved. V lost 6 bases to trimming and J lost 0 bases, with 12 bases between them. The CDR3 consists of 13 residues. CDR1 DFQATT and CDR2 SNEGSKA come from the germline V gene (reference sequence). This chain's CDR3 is CSAGSFSSYEQYF. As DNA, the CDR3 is TGCAGTGCAGGAAGCTTCTCCTCCTACGAGCAGTACTTC.

CDR3 residues: CASSKESAASEQFF. CDR3 nucleotide sequence: TGTGCCAGCAGCAAGGAGTCCGCGGCGTCTGAGCAGTTCTTC. The V call is TRBV7-9, the J call TRBJ2-1, with D uncertain. Germline assignment: CDR1 SEHNR and CDR2 FQNEAQ (reference sequence). The ends were cut back, 5 bases at V and 9 bases at J, with 17 bases in the middle. CDR3 length equals 14 residues.

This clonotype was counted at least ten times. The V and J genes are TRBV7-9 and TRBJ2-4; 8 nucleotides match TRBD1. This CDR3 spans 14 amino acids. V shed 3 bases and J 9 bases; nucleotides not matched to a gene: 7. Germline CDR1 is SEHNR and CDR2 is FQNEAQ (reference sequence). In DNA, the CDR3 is TGTGCCAGCAGCTTCACAGAGGACAGGGCCATTCAGTACTTC. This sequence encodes CASSFTEDRAIQYF. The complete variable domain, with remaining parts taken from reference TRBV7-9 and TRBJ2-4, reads DTGVSQNPRHKITKRGQNVTFRCDPISEHNRLYWYRQTLGQGPEFLTYFQNEAQLEKSRLLSDRFSAERPKGSFSTLEIQRTEQGDSAMYLCASSFTEDRAIQYFGAGTRLSVL.

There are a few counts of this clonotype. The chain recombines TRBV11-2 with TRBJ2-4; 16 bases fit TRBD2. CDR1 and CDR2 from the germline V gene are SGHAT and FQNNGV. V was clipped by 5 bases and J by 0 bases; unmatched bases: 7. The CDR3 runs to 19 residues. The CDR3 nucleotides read TGTGCCAGCAGCACCGGGACTAGCGGGAGGGCCGGAGCCAAAAACATTCAGTACTTC. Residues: CASSTGTSGRAGAKNIQYF.

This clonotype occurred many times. The CDR3 coding sequence is TGCGCCAGCAGCCTCGGAAGTACTAGCGGGAGATGGACCGGGGAGCTGTTTTTT. Translated, it gives CASSLGSTSGRWTGELFF. The chain links TRBV5-1 to TRBJ2-2; 11 positions match TRBD2. There are 18 residues in the CDR3. The J segment lost 5 bases and the V segment lost 4 bases, leaving 13 bases of the junction unmatched. The V gene's germline CDR1 is SGHRS and CDR2 YFSETQ. The full variable domain, with the rest looked up from reference TRBV5-1 and TRBJ2-2, is KAGVTQTPRYLIKTRGQQVTLSCSPISGHRSVSWYQQTPGQGLQFLFEYFSETQRNKGNFPGRFSGRQFSNSRSEMNVSTLELGDSALYLCASSLGSTSGRWTGELFFGEGSRLTVL.

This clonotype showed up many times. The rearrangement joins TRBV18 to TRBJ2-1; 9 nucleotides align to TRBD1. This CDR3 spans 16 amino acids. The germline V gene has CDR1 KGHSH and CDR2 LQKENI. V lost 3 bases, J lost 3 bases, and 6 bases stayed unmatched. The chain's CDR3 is CASSPRDRVGYNEQFF. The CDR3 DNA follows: TGTGCCAGCTCACCTCGGGACAGGGTGGGCTACAATGAGCAGTTCTTC.

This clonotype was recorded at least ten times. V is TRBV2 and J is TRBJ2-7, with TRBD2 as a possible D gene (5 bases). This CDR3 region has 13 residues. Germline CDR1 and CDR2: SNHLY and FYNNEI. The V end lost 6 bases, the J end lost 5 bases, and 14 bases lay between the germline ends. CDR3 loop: CASRGVLSHEQYF. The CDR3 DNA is TGTGCCAGCAGGGGAGTTTTATCCCACGAGCAGTACTTC.

CDR3 residues: CSASAQGGQGPNEQFF. The CDR3 coding sequence is TGCAGTGCTAGCGCACAAGGGGGCCAGGGCCCCAATGAGCAGTTCTTC. The chain combines TRBV20-1 with TRBJ2-1; 7 nucleotides align to TRBD1. The ends lost 3 bases at V and 6 bases at J; junction bases unmatched: 14. The germline V gene has CDR1 DFQATT and CDR2 SNEGSKA (reference sequence). This CDR3 region has 16 residues.

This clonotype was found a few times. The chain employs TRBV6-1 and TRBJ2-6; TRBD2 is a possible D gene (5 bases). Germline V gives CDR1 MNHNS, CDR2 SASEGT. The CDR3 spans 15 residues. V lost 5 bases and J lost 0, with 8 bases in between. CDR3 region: CASSRESSGANVLTF. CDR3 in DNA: TGTGCCAGCAGTAGGGAGAGCTCTGGGGCCAACGTCCTGACTTTC.

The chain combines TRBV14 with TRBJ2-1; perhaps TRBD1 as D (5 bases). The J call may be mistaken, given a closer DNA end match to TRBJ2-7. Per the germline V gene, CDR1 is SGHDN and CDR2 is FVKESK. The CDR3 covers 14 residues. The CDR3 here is CAEGAGISYNEQYF. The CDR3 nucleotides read TGTGCCGAAGGGGCAGGGATCTCCTACAATGAGCAGTACTTC.

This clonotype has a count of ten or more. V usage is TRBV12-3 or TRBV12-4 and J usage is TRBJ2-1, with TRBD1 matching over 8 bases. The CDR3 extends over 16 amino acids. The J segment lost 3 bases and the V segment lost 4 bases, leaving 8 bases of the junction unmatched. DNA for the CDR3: TGTGCCAGCAGTTCCAACGCGGGACAGGACTACAATGAGCAGTTCTTC. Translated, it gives CASSSNAGQDYNEQFF.

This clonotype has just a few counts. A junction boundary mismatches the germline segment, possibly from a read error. The CDR3 loop is CASSLGGGPTGAFF. CDR3 bases: TGCGCCAGCAGCTTGGGTGGGGGGCCCACTGGAGCTTTCTTT. The chain has TRBV5-1 and TRBJ1-1; TRBD1 is a possible D gene (6 bases). The CDR3 extends over 14 amino acids. Germline CDR1 is SGHRS and CDR2 is YFSETQ.

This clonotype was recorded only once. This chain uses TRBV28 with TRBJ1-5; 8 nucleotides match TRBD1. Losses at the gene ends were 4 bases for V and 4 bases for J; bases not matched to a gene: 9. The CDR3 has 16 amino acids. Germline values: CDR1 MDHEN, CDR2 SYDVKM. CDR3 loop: CASSSDQGARNQPQHF. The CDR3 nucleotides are TGTGCCAGCAGTTCTGACCAGGGGGCACGGAATCAGCCCCAGCATTTT.

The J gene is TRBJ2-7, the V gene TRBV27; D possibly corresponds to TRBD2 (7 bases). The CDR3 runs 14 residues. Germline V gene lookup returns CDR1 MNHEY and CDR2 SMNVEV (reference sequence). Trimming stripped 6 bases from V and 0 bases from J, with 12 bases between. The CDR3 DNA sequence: TGTGCCAGCAGAGGGGGGGGGATCTCCTACGAGCAGTACTTC. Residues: CASRGGGISYEQYF.

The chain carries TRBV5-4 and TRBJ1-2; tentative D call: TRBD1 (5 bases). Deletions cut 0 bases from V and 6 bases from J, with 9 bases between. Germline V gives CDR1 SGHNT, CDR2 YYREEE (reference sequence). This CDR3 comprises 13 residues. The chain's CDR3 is CASSLGGTHGYTF. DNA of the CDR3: TGTGCCAGCAGCTTGGGGGGGACCCATGGCTACACCTTC.

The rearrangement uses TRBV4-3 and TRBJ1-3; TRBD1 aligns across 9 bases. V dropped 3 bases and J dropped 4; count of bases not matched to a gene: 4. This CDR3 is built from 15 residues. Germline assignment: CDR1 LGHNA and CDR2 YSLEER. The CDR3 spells CASSQEQGAGNTIYF. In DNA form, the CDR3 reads TGCGCCAGCAGCCAGGAACAGGGGGCAGGAAACACCATATATTTT.

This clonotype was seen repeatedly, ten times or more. The CDR3 protein is CASSLAGTSGNPYEQYF. As DNA, the CDR3 is TGTGCCAGCAGCTTGGCCGGGACTAGCGGAAACCCGTACGAGCAGTACTTC. J is TRBJ2-7 and V is TRBV7-2; 11 nucleotides line up with TRBD2. The length of the CDR3 is 17 residues. The germline CDR1 and CDR2 sequences are SGHTA and FQGNSA. V shed 3 bases, J shed 4 bases, and the junction held 11 bases outside the gene matches.

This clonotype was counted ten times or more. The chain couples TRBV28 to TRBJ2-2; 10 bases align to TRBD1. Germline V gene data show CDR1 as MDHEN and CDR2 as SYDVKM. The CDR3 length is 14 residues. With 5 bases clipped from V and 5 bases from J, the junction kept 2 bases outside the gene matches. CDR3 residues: CASSRGQGTGELFF. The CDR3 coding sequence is TGTGCCAGCAGTAGGGGACAGGGGACCGGGGAGCTGTTTTTT.